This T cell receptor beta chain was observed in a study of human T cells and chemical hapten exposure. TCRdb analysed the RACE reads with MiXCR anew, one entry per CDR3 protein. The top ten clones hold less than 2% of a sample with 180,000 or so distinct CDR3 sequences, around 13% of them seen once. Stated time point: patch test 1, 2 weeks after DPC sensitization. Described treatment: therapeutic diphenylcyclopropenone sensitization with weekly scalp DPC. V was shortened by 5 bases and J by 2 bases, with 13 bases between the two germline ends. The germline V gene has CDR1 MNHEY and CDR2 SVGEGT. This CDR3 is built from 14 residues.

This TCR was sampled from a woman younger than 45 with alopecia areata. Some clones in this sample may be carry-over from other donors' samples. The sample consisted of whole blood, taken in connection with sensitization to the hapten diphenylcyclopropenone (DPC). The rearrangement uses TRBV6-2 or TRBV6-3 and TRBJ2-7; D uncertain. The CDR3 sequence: CASSLWSAPYEQYF. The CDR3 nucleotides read TGTGCCAGCAGTCTTTGGAGTGCTCCCTACGAGCAGTACTTC.